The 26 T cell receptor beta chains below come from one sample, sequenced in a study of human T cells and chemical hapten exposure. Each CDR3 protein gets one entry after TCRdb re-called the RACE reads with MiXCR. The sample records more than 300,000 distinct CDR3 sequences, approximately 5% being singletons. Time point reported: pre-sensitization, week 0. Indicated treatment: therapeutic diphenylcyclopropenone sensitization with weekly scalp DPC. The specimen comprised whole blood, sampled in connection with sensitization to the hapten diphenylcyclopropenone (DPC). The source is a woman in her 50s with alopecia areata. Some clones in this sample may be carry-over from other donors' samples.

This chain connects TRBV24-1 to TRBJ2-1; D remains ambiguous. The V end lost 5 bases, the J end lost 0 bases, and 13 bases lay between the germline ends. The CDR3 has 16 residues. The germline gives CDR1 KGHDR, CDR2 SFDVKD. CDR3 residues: CATSAQDWSSYNEQFF. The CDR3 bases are TGTGCCACCAGTGCCCAAGACTGGAGCTCCTACAATGAGCAGTTCTTC.

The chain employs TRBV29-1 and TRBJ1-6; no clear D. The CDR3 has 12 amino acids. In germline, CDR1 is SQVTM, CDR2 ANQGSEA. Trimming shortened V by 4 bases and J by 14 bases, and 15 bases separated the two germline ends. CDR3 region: CSVATGWGTLHF. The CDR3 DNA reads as TGCAGCGTTGCTACGGGGTGGGGAACCCTCCACTTT. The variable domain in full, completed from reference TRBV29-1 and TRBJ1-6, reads SAVISQKPSRDICQRGTSLTIQCQVDSQVTMMFWYRQQPGQSLTLIATANQGSEATYESGFVIDKFPISRPNLTFSTLTVSNMSPEDSSIYLCSVATGWGTLHFGNGTRLTVT.

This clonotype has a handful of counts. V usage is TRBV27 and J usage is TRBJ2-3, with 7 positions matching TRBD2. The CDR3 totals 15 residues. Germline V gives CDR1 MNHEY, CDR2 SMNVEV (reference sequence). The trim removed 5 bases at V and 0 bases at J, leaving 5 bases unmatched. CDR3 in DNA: TGTGCCAGCAGTGTACTAGCGACTAGCACAGATACGCAGTATTTT. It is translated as CASSVLATSTDTQYF.

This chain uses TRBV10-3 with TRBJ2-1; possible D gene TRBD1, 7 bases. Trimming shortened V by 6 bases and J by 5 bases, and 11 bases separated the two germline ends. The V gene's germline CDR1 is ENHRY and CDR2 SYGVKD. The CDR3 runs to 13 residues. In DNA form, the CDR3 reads TGTGCCATCAGGGGAGGACAGGACAATGAGCAGTTCTTC. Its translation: CAIRGGQDNEQFF.

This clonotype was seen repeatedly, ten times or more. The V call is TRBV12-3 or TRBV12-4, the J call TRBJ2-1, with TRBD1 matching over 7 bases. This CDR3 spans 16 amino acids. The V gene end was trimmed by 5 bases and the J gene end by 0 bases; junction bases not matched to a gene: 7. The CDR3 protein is CASSRWTGSSYNEQFF. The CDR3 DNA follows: TGTGCCAGCAGTCGGTGGACAGGTAGCTCCTACAATGAGCAGTTCTTC.

CDR3 nucleotides: TGTGCCAGCAGACTCGACAGCTCGTTCTCCAATGGCTACACCTTC. As protein: CASRLDSSFSNGYTF. V gene TRBV6-6 combines with J gene TRBJ1-2; weak D call: TRBD1 (5 bases). Between the trimmed V and J ends, which lost 6 bases and 6 bases, there was a span of 20 bases. Germline V gives CDR1 MNHNY, CDR2 SVGAGI (reference sequence). The CDR3 is 15 residues long.

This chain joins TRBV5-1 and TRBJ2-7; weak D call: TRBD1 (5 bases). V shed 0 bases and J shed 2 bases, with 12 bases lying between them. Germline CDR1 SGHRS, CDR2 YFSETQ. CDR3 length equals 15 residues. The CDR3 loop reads CASSLGDSNTYEQYF. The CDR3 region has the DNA TGCGCCAGCAGCTTGGGAGACAGCAACACCTACGAGCAGTACTTC.

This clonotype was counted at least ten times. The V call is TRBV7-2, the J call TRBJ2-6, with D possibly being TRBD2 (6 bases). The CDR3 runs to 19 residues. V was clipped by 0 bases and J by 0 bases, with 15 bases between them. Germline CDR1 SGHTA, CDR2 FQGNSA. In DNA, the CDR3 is TGTGCCAGCAGCTTAGCGGGTCGAGGAGGGAGCTCTGGGGCCAACGTCCTGACTTTC. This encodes CASSLAGRGGSSGANVLTF.

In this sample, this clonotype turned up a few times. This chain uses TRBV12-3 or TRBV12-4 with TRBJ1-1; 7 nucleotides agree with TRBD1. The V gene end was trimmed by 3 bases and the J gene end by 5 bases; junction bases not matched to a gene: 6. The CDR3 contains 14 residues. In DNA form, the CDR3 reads TGTGCCAGCAGTTTGACAGGGCGGGGAACTGAAGCTTTCTTT. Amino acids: CASSLTGRGTEAFF.

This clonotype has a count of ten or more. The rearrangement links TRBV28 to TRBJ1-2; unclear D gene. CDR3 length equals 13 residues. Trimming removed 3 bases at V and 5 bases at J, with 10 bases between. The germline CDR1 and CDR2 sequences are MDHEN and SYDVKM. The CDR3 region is CASSLDGGYGYTF. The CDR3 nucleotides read TGTGCCAGCAGTTTGGACGGAGGTTATGGCTACACCTTC.

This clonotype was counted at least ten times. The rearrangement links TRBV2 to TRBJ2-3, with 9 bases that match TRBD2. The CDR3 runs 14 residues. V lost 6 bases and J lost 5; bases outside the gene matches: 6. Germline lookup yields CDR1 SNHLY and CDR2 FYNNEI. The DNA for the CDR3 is TGTGCCAGCAGCGCGGGGGGGCAGAGAGATACGCAGTATTTT. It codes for CASSAGGQRDTQYF.

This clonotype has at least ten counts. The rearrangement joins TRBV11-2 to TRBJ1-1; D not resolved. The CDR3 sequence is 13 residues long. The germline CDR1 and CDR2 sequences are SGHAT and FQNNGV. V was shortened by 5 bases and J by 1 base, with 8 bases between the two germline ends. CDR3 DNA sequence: TGTGCCAGCAGCACTCACCCGAACACTGAAGCTTTCTTT. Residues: CASSTHPNTEAFF.

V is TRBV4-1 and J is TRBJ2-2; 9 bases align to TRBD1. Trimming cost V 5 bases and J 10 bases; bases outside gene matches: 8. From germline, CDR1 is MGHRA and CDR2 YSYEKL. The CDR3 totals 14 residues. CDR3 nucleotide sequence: TGCGCCAGCAGCTCAGGGACAGGGATGGAGGAGCTGTTTTTT. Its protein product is CASSSGTGMEELFF.

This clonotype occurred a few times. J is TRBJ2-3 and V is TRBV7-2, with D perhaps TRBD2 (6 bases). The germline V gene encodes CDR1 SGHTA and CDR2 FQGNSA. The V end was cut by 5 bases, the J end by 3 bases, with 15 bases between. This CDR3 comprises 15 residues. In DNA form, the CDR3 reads TGTGCCAGCAGCCTGGGGGGACTGACAACAGATACGCAGTATTTT. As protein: CASSLGGLTTDTQYF.

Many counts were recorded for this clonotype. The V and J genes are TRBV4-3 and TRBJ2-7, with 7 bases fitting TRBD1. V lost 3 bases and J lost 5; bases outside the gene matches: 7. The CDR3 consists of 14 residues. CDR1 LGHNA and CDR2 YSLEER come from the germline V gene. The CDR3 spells CASSHQPGGNEQYF. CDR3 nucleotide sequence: TGCGCCAGCAGCCACCAGCCAGGGGGAAACGAGCAGTACTTC.

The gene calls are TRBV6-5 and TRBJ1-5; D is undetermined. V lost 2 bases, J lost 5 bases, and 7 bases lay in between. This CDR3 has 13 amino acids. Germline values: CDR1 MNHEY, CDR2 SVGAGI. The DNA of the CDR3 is TGTGCCAGCAGTTACGGGCAGTATCAGCCCCAGCATTTT. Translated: CASSYGQYQPQHF.

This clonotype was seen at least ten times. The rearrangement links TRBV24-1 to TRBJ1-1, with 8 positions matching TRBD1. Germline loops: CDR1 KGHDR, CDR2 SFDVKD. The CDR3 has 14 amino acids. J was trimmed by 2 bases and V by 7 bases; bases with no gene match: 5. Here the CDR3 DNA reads TGTGCCACCAGGGGTGGACAGGGAAACACTGAAGCTTTCTTT. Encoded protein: CATRGGQGNTEAFF.

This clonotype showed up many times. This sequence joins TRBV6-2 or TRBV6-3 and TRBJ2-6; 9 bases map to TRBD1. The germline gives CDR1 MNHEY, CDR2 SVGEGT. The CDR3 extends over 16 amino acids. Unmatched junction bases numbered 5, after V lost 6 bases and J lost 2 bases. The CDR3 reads CASSWDRATGANVLTF. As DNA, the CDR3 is TGTGCCAGCAGCTGGGACAGGGCAACTGGGGCCAACGTCCTGACTTTC.

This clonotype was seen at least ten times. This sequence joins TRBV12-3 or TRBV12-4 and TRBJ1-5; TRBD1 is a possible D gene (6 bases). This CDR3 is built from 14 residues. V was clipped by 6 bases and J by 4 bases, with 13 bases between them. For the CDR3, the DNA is TGTGCCAGCAGCCCCGGACAGCGAAATCAGCCCCAGCATTTT. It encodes CASSPGQRNQPQHF.

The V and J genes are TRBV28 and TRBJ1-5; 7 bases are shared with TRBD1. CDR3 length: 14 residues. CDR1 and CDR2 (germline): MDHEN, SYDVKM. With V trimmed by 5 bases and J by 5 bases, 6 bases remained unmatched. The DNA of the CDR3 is TGTGCCAGCAGTGACCGGACAGGCCATCAGCCCCAGCATTTT. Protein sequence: CASSDRTGHQPQHF. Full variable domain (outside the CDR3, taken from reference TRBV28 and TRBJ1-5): DVKVTQSSRYLVKRTGEKVFLECVQDMDHENMFWYRQDPGLGLRLIYFSYDVKMKEKGDIPEGYSVSREKKERFSLILESASTNQTSMYLCASSDRTGHQPQHFGDGTRLSIL.

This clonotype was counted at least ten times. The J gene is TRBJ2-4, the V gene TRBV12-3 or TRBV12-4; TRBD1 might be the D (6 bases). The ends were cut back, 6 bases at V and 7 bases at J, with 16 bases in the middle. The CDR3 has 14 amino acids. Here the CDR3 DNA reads TGTGCCAGCAGGGCCGGGACAATCACTAACATTCAGTACTTC. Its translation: CASRAGTITNIQYF.

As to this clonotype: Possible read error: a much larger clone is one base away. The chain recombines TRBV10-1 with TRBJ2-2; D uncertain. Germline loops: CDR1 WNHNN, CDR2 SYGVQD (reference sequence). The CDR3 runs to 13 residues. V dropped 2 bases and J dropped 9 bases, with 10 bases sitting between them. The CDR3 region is CASSENHHWELFF. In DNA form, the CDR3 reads TGCGCCAGCAGTGAGAATCATCACTGGGAGCTGTTTTTT.

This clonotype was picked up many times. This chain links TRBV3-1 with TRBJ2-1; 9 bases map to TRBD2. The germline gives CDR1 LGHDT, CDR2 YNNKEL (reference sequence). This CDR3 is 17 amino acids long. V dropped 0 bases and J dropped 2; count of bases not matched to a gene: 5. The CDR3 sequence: CASSQETGLATYNEQFF. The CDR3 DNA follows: TGTGCCAGCAGCCAAGAAACGGGACTAGCAACCTACAATGAGCAGTTCTTC.

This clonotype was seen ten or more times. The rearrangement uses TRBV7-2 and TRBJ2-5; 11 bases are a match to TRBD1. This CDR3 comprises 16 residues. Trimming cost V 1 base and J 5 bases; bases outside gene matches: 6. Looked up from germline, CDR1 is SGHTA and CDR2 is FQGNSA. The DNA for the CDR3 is TGTGCCAGCAGCTTAGGGGACAGGGGGGCCACGGAGACCCAGTACTTC. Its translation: CASSLGDRGATETQYF.

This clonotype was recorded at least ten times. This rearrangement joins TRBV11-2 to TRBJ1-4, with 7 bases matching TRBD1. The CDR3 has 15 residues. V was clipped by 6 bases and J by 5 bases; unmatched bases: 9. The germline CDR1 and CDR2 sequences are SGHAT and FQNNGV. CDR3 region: CASSLGGQRNEKLFF. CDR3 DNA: TGTGCCAGCAGTCTAGGGGGACAGAGAAATGAAAAACTGTTTTTT. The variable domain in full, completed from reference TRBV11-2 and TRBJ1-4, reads EAGVAQSPRYKIIEKRQSVAFWCNPISGHATLYWYQQILGQGPKLLIQFQNNGVVDDSQLPKDRFSAERLKGVDSTLKIQPAKLEDSAVYLCASSLGGQRNEKLFFGSGTQLSVL.

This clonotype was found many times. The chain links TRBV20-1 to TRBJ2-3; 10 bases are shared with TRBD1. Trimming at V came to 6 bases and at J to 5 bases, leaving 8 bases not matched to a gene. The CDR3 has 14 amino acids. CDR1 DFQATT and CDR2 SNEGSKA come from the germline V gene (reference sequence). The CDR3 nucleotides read TGCAGTGCCTCACGACAGGGGGCCGGAGATACGCAGTATTTT. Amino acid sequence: CSASRQGAGDTQYF.